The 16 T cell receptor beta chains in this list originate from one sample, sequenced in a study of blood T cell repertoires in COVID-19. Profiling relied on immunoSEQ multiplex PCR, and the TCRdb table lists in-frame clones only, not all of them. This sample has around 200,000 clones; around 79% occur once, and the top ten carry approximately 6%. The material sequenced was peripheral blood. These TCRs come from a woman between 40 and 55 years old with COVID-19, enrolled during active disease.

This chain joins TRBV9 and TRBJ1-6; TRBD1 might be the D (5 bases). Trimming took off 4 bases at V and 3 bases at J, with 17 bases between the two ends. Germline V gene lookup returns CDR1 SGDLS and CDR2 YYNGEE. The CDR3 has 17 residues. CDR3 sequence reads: CASSPVGGNVYNSPLHF. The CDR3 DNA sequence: TGTGCCAGCAGCCCTGTGGGGGGGAACGTCTATAATTCACCCCTCCACTTT.

The CDR3 DNA reads TGTGCCCTACCAGGCTTCCCGCTACCGAACCCTAACTATGGCTACACCTTC. Amino acid sequence: CALPGFPLPNPNYGYTF. The chain recombines TRBV24-1 with TRBJ1-2, with unresolved D. CDR1 is KGHDR and CDR2 is SFDVKD in the germline V gene. V was cut by 12 bases and J by 0 bases, with 25 bases left in between. This CDR3 contains 17 residues.

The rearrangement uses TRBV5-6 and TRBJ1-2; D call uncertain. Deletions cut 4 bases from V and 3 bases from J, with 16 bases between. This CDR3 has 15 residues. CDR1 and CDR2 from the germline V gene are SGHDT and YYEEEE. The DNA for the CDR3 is TGTGCCAGCAGCCGGAGAGGGAGGAAGGACTATGGCTACACCTTC. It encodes CASSRRGRKDYGYTF.

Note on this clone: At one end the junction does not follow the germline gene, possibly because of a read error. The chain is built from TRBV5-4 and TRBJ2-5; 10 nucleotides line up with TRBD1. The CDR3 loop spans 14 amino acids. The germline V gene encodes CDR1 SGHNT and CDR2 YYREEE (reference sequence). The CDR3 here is CASTLADRGETQYF. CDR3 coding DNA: TGTGCCAGCACCTTGGCGGACAGGGGGGAGACCCAGTACTTC.

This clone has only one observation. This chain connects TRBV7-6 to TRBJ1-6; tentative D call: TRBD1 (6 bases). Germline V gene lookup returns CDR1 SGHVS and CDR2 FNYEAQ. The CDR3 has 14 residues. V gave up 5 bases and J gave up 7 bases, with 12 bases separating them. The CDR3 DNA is TGTGCCAGCAGCCTGGGACAAAAAAATTCACCCCTCCACTTT. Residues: CASSLGQKNSPLHF. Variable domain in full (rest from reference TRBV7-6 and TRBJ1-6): GAGVSQSPRYKVTKRGQDVALRCDPISGHVSLYWYRQALGQGPEFLTYFNYEAQQDKSGLPNDRFSAERPEGSISTLTIQRTEQRDSAMYRCASSLGQKNSPLHFGNGTRLTVT.

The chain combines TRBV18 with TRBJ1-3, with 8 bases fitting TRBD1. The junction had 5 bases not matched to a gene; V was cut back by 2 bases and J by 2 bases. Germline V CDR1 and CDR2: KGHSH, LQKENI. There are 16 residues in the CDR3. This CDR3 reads CASSPALQGAGNTIYF. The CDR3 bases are TGTGCCAGCTCACCAGCACTACAGGGGGCTGGAAACACCATATATTTT.

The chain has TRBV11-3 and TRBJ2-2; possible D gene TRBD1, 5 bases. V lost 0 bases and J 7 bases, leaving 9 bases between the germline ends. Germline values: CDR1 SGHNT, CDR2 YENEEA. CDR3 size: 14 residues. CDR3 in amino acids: CASSLEGQSGELFF. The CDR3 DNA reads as TGTGCCAGCAGCTTAGAGGGGCAGAGCGGGGAGCTGTTTTTT.

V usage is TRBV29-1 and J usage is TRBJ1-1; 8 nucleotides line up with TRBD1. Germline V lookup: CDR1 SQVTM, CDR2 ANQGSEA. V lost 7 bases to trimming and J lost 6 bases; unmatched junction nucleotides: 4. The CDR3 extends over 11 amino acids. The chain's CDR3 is CSASQGAEAFF. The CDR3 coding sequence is TGCAGCGCCTCACAGGGGGCTGAAGCTTTCTTT.

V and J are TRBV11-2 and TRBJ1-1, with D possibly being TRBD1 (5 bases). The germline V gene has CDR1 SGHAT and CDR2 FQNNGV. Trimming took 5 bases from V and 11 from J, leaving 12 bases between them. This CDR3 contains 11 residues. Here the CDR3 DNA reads TGTGCCAGCAGCCCGCAGGGTATGGCTTTCTTT. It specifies CASSPQGMAFF. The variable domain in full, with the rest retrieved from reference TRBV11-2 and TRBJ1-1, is EAGVAQSPRYKIIEKRQSVAFWCNPISGHATLYWYQQILGQGPKLLIQFQNNGVVDDSQLPKDRFSAERLKGVDSTLKIQPAKLEDSAVYLCASSPQGMAFFGQGTRLTVV.

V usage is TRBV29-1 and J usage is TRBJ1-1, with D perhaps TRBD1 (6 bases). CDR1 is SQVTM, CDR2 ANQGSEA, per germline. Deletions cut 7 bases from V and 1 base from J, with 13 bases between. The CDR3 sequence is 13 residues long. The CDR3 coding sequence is TGCAGCGGCGGAGGGGGGGAGAACACTGAAGCTTTCTTT. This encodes CSGGGGENTEAFF.

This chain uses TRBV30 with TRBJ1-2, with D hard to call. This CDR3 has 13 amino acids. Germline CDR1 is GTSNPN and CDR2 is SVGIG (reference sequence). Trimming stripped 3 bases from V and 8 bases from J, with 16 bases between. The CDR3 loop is CAWSLPSLKGYTF. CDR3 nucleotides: TGTGCCTGGAGCCTCCCGAGCTTGAAGGGCTACACCTTC.

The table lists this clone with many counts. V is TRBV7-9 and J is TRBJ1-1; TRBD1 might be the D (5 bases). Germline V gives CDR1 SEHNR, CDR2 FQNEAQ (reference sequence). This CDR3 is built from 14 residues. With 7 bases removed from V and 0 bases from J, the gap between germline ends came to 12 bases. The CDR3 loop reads CASTQTAMNTEAFF. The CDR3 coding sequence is TGTGCCAGCACCCAGACAGCCATGAACACTGAAGCTTTCTTT.

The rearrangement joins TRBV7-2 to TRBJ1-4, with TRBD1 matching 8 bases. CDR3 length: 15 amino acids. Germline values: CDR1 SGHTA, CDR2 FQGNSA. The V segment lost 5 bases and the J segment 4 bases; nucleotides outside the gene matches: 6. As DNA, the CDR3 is TGTGCCAGCAGCCCCCACAGGGGGATTAATGAAAAACTGTTTTTT. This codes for CASSPHRGINEKLFF.

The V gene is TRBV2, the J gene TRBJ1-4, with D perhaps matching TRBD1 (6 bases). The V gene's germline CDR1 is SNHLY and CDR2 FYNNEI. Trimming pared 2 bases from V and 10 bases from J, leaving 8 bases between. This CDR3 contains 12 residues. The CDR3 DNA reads TGTGCCAGCAGTGAATGGGGGCGAAAACTGTTTTTT. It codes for CASSEWGRKLFF.

The CDR3 region has the DNA TGTGCCAGCAGTTCCATAACGGACAGGCCCTATGGCTACACCTTC. This gives the protein CASSSITDRPYGYTF. V and J are TRBV28 and TRBJ1-2; TRBD1 matches 7 bases. J lost 4 bases, V lost 4 bases, and 9 bases had no gene match. This CDR3 comprises 15 residues. Germline CDR1 is MDHEN and CDR2 is SYDVKM.

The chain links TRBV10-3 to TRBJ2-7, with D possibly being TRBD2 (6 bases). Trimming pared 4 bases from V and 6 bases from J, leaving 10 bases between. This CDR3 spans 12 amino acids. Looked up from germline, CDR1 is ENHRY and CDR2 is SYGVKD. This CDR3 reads CAISANSGEQYF. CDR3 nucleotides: TGTGCCATCAGTGCTAATAGCGGCGAGCAGTACTTC.